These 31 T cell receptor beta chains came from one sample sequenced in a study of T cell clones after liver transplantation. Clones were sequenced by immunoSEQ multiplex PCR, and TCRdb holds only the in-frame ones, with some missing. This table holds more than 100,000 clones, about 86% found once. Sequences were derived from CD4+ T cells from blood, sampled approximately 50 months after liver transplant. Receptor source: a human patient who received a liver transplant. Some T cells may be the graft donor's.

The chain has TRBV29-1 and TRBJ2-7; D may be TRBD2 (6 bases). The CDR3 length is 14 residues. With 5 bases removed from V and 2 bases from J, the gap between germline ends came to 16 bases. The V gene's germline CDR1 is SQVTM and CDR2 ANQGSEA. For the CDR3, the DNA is TGCAGCGTTTCACCGGGGGTTTTAACCTACGAGCAGTACTTC. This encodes CSVSPGVLTYEQYF.

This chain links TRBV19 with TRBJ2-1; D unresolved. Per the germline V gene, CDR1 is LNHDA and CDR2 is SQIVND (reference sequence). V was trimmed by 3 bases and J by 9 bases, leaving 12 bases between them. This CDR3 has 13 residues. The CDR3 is CASSMMFRGEQFF. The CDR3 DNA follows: TGTGCCAGTAGTATGATGTTTCGTGGTGAGCAGTTCTTC.

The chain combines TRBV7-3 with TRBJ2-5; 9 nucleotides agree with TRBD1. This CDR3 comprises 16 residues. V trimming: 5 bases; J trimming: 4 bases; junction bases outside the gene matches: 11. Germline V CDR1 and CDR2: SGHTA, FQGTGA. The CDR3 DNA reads TGTGCCAGCAGCGCCGGGACAGGGTCGGCCGCAGAGACCCAGTACTTC. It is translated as CASSAGTGSAAETQYF.

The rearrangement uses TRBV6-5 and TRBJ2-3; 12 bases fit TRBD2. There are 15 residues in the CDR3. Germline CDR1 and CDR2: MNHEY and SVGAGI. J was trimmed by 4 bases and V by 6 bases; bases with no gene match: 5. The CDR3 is CASRLAGGRSDTQYF. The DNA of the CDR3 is TGTGCCAGCAGACTAGCGGGGGGCAGGTCAGATACGCAGTATTTT.

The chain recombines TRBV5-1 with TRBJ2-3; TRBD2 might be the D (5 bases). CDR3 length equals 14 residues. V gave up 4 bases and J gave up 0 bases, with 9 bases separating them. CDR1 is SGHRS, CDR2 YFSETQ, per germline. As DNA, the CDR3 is TGCGCCAGCAGCCTTAGCGAGAGCACAGATACGCAGTATTTT. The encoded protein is CASSLSESTDTQYF.

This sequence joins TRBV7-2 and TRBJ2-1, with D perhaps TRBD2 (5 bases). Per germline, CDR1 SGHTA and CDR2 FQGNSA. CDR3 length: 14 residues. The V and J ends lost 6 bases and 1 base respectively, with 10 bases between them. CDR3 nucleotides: TGTGCCAGCAGTAACGGGGTTTCCTACAATGAGCAGTTCTTC. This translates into CASSNGVSYNEQFF.

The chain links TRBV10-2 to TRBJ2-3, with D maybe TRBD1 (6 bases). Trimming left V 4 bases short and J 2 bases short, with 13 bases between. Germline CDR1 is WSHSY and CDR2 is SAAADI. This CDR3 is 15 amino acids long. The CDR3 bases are TGCGCCAGCAGTGTGGGGACAAGACTCACAGATACGCAGTATTTT. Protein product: CASSVGTRLTDTQYF.

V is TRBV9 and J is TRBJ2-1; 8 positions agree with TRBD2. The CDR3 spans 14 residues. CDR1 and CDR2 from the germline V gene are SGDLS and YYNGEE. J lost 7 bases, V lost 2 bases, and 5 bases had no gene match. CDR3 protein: CASSVPASGNEQFF. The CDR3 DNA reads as TGTGCCAGCAGCGTTCCGGCTAGCGGGAATGAGCAGTTCTTC.

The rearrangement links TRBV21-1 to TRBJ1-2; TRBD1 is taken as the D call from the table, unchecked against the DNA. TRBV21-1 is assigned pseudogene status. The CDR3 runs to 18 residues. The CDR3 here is CASSRGTGGKSVGSGYTF. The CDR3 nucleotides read TGTGCCAGCAGCAGGGGGACAGGGGGCAAGAGCGTAGGGAGTGGCTACACCTTC.

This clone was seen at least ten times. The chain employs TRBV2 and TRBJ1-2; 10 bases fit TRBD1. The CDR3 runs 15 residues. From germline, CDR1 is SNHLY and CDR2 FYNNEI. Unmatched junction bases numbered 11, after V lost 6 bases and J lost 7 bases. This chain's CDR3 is CASREYPGQGFGYTF. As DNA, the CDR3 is TGTGCCAGCAGGGAGTACCCGGGACAGGGGTTTGGCTACACCTTC.

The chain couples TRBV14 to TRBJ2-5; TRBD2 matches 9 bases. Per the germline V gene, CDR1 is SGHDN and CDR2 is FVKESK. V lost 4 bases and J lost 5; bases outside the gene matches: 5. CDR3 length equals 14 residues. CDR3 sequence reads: CASSPGTSRETQYF. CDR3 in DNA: TGTGCCAGCAGCCCCGGGACTAGCCGTGAGACCCAGTACTTC.

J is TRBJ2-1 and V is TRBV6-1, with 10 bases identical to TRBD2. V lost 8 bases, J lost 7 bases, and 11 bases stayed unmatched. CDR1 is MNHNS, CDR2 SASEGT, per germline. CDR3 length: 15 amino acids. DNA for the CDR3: TGTGCCAGCCGGGAGCTAGCGGGAGTTGTGAATGAGCAGTTCTTC. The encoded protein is CASRELAGVVNEQFF.

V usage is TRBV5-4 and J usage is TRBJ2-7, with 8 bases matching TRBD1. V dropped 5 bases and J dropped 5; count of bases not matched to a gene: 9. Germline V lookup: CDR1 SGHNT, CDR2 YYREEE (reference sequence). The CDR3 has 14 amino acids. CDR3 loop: CASRLQGARDEQYF. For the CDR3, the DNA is TGTGCCAGCAGACTTCAGGGGGCCCGGGACGAGCAGTACTTC.

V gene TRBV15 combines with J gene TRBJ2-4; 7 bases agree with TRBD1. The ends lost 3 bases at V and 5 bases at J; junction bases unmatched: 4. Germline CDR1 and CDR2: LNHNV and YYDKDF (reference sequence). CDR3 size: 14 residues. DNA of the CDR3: TGTGCCACCAGCAGGACAGGGAGCGAAAACATTCAGTACTTC. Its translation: CATSRTGSENIQYF.

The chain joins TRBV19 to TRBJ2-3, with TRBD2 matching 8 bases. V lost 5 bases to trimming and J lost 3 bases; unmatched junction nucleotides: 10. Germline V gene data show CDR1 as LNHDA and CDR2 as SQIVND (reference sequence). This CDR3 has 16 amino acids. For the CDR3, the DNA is TGTGCCAGTAGTTCCCCAAGCGGGAGTGGAACAGATACGCAGTATTTT. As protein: CASSSPSGSGTDTQYF.

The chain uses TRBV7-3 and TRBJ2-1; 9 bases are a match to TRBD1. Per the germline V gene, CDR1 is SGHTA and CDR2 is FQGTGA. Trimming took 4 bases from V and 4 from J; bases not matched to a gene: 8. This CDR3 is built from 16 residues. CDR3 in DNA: TGTGCCAGCAGCTACAAACAGGGGGCGGGGTACAATGAGCAGTTCTTC. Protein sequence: CASSYKQGAGYNEQFF. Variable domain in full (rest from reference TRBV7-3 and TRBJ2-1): GAGVSQTPSNKVTEKGKYVELRCDPISGHTALYWYRQSLGQGPEFLIYFQGTGAADDSGLPNDRFFAVRPEGSVSTLKIQRTERGDSAVYLCASSYKQGAGYNEQFFGPGTRLTVL.

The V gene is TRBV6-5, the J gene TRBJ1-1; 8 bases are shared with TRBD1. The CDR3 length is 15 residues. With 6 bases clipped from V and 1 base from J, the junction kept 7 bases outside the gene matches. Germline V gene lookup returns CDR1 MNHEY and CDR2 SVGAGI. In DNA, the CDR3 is TGTGCCAGCAGCTCCCCCGGGACAGGGAACACTGAAGCTTTCTTT. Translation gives CASSSPGTGNTEAFF.

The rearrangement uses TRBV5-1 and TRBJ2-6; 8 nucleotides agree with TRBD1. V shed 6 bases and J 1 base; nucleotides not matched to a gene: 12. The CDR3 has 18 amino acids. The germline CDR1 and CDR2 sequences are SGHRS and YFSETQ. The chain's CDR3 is CASIRTGSVRSGANVLTF. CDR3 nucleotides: TGCGCCAGCATCAGGACAGGGTCGGTTAGGTCTGGGGCCAACGTCCTGACTTTC. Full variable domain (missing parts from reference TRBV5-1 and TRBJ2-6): KAGVTQTPRYLIKTRGQQVTLSCSPISGHRSVSWYQQTPGQGLQFLFEYFSETQRNKGNFPGRFSGRQFSNSRSEMNVSTLELGDSALYLCASIRTGSVRSGANVLTFGAGSRLTVL.

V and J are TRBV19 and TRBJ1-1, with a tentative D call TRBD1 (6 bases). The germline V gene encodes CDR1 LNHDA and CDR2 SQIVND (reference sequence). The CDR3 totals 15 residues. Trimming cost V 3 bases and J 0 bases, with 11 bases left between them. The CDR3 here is CASSMGAGMNTEAFF. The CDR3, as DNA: TGTGCCAGTAGTATGGGGGCAGGGATGAACACTGAAGCTTTCTTT.

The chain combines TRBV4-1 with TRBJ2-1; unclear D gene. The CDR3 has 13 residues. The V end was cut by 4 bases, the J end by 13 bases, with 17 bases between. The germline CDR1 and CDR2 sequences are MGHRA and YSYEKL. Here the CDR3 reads CASSLPGYRRQFF. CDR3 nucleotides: TGCGCCAGCAGCCTCCCCGGGTATAGGCGCCAGTTCTTC.

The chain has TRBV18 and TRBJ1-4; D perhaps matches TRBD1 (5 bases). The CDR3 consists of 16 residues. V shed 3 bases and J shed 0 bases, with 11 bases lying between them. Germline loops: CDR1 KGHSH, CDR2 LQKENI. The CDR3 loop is CASSPFEQATNEKLFF. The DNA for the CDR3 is TGTGCCAGCTCACCCTTCGAACAGGCAACTAATGAAAAACTGTTTTTT.

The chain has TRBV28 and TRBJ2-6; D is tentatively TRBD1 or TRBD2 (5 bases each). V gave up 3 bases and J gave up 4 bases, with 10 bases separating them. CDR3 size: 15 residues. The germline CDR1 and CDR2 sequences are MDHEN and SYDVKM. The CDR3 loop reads CASSLWGSGANVLTF. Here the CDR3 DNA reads TGTGCCAGCAGTTTGTGGGGGTCCGGGGCCAACGTCCTGACTTTC.

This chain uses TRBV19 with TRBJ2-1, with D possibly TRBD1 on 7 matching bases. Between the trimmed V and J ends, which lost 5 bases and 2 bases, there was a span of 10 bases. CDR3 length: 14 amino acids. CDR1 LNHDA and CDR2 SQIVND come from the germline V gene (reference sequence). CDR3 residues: CASSAGGTYNEQFF. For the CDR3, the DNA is TGTGCCAGTAGTGCAGGGGGGACCTACAATGAGCAGTTCTTC.

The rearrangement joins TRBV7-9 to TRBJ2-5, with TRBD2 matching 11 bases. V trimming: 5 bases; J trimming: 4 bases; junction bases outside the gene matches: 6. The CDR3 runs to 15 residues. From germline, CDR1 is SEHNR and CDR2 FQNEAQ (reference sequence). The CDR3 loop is CASSPGLAGGETQYF. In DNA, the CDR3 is TGTGCCAGCAGCCCCGGACTAGCGGGCGGAGAGACCCAGTACTTC. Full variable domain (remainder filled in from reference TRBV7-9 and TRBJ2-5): DTGVSQNPRHKITKRGQNVTFRCDPISEHNRLYWYRQTLGQGPEFLTYFQNEAQLEKSRLLSDRFSAERPKGSFSTLEIQRTEQGDSAMYLCASSPGLAGGETQYFGPGTRLLVL.

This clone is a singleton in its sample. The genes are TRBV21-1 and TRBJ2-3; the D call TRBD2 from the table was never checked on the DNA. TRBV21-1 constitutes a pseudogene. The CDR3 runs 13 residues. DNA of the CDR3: TGTGCCAGCAGCGGGAGCCGATCGGATACGCAGTATTTT. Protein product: CASSGSRSDTQYF.

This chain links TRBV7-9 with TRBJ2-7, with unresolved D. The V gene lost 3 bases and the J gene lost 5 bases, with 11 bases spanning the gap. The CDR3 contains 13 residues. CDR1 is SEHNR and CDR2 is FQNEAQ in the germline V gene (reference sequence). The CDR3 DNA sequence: TGTGCCAGCAGCTTCCGTTTTGACGACGAGCAGTACTTC. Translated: CASSFRFDDEQYF. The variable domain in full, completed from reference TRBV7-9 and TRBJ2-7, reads DTGVSQNPRHKITKRGQNVTFRCDPISEHNRLYWYRQTLGQGPEFLTYFQNEAQLEKSRLLSDRFSAERPKGSFSTLEIQRTEQGDSAMYLCASSFRFDDEQYFGPGTRLTVT.

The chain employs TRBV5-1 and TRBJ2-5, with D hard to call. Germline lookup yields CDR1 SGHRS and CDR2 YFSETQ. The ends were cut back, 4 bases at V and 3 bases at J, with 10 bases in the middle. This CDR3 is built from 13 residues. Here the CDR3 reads CASSPFAEETQYF. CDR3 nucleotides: TGCGCCAGCAGCCCGTTCGCCGAAGAGACCCAGTACTTC.

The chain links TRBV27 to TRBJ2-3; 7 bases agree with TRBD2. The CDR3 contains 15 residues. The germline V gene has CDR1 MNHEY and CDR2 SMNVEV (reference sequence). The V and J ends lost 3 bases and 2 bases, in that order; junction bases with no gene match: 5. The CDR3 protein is CASSFERGNTDTQYF. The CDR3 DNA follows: TGTGCCAGCAGTTTTGAGCGGGGTAACACAGATACGCAGTATTTT.

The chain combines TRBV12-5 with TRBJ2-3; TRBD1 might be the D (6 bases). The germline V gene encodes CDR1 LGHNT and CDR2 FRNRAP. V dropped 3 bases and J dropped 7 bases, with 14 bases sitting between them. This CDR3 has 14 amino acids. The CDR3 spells CASGFPPGENTQYF. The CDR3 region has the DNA TGTGCTAGTGGTTTCCCCCCAGGGGAGAATACGCAGTATTTT.

The CDR3 nucleotides read TGTGCCAGCAGTCGACAGGGGATAACTGAAAAACTGTTTTTT. This codes for CASSRQGITEKLFF. V usage is TRBV2 and J usage is TRBJ1-4; 8 nucleotides agree with TRBD1. CDR3 size: 14 residues. V dropped 5 bases and J dropped 7; count of bases not matched to a gene: 6. Germline V gene sequence: CDR1 SNHLY, CDR2 FYNNEI.

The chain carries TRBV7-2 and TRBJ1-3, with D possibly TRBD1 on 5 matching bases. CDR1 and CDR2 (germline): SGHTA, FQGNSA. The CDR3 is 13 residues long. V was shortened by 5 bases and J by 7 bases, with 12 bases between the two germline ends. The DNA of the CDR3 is TGTGCCAGCAGCCCGGGACTGTGGAACACCATATATTTT. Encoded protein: CASSPGLWNTIYF.